This T cell receptor (beta chain) was captured in a study of STAT5B mutations in CD4+ large granular lymphocyte leukemia. Study-wide findings and caveats: The CD4+ versus CD8+ T-LGLL clonality difference may reflect limited sample size. No patients shared main leukemic clonotypes, though less than 30% appeared at low frequency elsewhere. Compared with healthy controls (2/35), patient top clones favored TRBV06 (8/27).

This CDR3 region has 16 residues. Losses at the gene ends were 4 bases for V and 3 bases for J; bases not matched to a gene: 9. Germline V CDR1 and CDR2: SGDLS, YYNGEE. Regarding this clone: Its target is unknown.

Assay used: immunoSEQ multiplex PCR; TCRdb lists only in-frame clones, some missing. Of fewer than 45,000 clones listed, roughly 79% are singletons. V and J are TRBV9 and TRBJ2-3, with 9 bases aligning to TRBD1. Specimen: CD4+ T cells from blood buffy coats. The clonotype originates from a human donor in good health. The CDR3 bases are TGTGCCAGCAGCCAGCGGACAGGGGAAACGACAGATACGCAGTATTTT. The encoded protein is CASSQRTGETTDTQYF.